A selection of T cell receptor beta chains follows, all from one sample in a study of shared clonotypes between healthy human individuals. This table comes from immunoSEQ multiplex PCR, and its TCRdb copy is limited to in-frame clones, with some not included. The repertoire includes approximately 1.9 million clones, approximately 92% of them detected once, and over 1.5% sits in the top ten. Sequencing was done on a sample of naive CD8+ T cells from PBMCs. Receptor source: a man between 18 and 29 years old in good health. Some clones in this sample may be carry-over from other donors' samples. Each CDR3 is given with its conserved first and last residue. A D gene is named only where the DNA matches it firmly. Part of the rows lack a size; the others show once, few, many or a class for expanded clones.

d_gene: -
j_gene: TRBJ1-2
abundance: -
v_gene: TRBV5-4
CDR3aa: CASSAKDRFYGYTF
CDR3nt: TGTGCCAGCAGCGCCAAGGACCGATTCTATGGCTACACCTTC

d_gene: -
j_gene: TRBJ2-2
abundance: -
v_gene: TRBV18
CDR3aa: CASSPTGSNTGELFF
CDR3nt: TGTGCCAGCTCACCGACAGGATCGAACACCGGGGAGCTGTTTTTT

d_gene: TRBD2
j_gene: TRBJ2-3
abundance: -
v_gene: TRBV27
CDR3aa: CASSLAGVADTQYF
CDR3nt: TGTGCCAGCAGTTTGGCGGGAGTGGCAGATACGCAGTATTTT

d_gene: -
j_gene: TRBJ2-7
abundance: -
v_gene: TRBV4-1
CDR3aa: CASSPGQGTYEQYF
CDR3nt: TGCGCCAGCAGCCCGGGGCAGGGAACCTACGAGCAGTACTTC

d_gene: -
j_gene: TRBJ1-5
abundance: -
v_gene: TRBV30
CDR3aa: CAWSVGGVGQPQHF
CDR3nt: TGTGCCTGGAGTGTAGGAGGGGTCGGTCAGCCCCAGCATTTT

d_gene: -
j_gene: TRBJ1-1
abundance: -
v_gene: TRBV15
CDR3aa: CATSDGGHTEAFF
CDR3nt: TGTGCCACCAGTGACGGGGGTCACACTGAAGCTTTCTTT

d_gene: TRBD2
j_gene: TRBJ2-1
abundance: -
v_gene: TRBV4-3
CDR3aa: CASSQELAASYNEQFF
CDR3nt: TGCGCCAGCAGCCAAGAACTAGCGGCCTCCTACAATGAGCAGTTCTTC

d_gene: -
j_gene: TRBJ1-1
abundance: -
v_gene: TRBV5-6
CDR3aa: CASSLLSGLNTEAFF
CDR3nt: TGTGCCAGCAGCTTGTTATCAGGGTTGAACACTGAAGCTTTCTTT

d_gene: TRBD1
j_gene: TRBJ1-2
abundance: -
v_gene: TRBV7-6
CDR3aa: CASSPLQGRNYGYTF
CDR3nt: TGTGCCAGCAGCCCGCTACAGGGGCGGAACTATGGCTACACCTTC

d_gene: -
j_gene: TRBJ2-7
abundance: -
v_gene: TRBV6-6
CDR3aa: CATTSIVDEQYF
CDR3nt: TGTGCCACCACCTCGATCGTAGACGAGCAGTACTTC

d_gene: TRBD1
j_gene: TRBJ2-1
abundance: -
v_gene: TRBV5-1
CDR3aa: CASSHGTVYNEQFF
CDR3nt: TGCGCCAGCAGCCACGGGACAGTTTACAATGAGCAGTTCTTC

d_gene: -
j_gene: TRBJ1-1
abundance: -
v_gene: TRBV5-6
CDR3aa: CASSLGAGNTEAFF
CDR3nt: TGTGCCAGCAGCTTGGGGGCAGGCAACACTGAAGCTTTCTTT

d_gene: -
j_gene: TRBJ2-1
abundance: -
v_gene: TRBV27
CDR3aa: CASSQARGNNEQFF
CDR3nt: TGTGCCAGCAGTCAGGCCCGGGGAAACAATGAGCAGTTCTTC

d_gene: -
j_gene: TRBJ2-7
abundance: once
v_gene: TRBV7-8
CDR3aa: CASSPPGPLYEQYF
CDR3nt: TGTGCCAGCAGCCCACCCGGGCCACTTTACGAGCAGTACTTC

d_gene: -
j_gene: TRBJ1-1
abundance: -
v_gene: TRBV5-1
CDR3aa: CASSLALTGRVTEAFF
CDR3nt: TGCGCCAGCAGCTTGGCCCTAACAGGGAGGGTCACTGAAGCTTTCTTT

d_gene: -
j_gene: TRBJ2-7
abundance: few
v_gene: TRBV2
CDR3aa: CASNQRWENSYEQYF
CDR3nt: TGTGCCAGCAATCAAAGGTGGGAGAATTCATACGAGCAGTACTTC

d_gene: -
j_gene: TRBJ1-1
abundance: -
v_gene: TRBV6-5
CDR3aa: CASSYGRSNTEAFF
CDR3nt: TGTGCCAGCAGTTACGGGCGGTCGAACACTGAAGCTTTCTTT

d_gene: TRBD2
j_gene: TRBJ2-2
abundance: -
v_gene: TRBV9
CDR3aa: CASSSPVAGGAGELFF
CDR3nt: TGTGCCAGCAGCTCACCCGTAGCGGGAGGGGCCGGGGAGCTGTTTTTT

d_gene: TRBD1
j_gene: TRBJ1-3
abundance: -
v_gene: TRBV4-3
CDR3aa: CASSQLTGSGNTIYF
CDR3nt: TGCGCCAGCAGCCAATTGACAGGGTCTGGAAACACCATATATTTT

d_gene: -
j_gene: TRBJ2-7
abundance: -
v_gene: TRBV28
CDR3aa: CASSSLSSYEQYF
CDR3nt: TGTGCCAGCAGTTCGTTAAGCTCCTACGAGCAGTACTTC

d_gene: TRBD2
j_gene: TRBJ2-3
abundance: -
v_gene: TRBV27
CDR3aa: CASSLLRERGTDTQYF
CDR3nt: TGTGCCAGCAGTTTATTGCGGGAGCGAGGCACAGATACGCAGTATTTT

d_gene: TRBD1
j_gene: TRBJ1-2
abundance: -
v_gene: TRBV5-4
CDR3aa: CASSAGTGYYGYTF
CDR3nt: TGTGCCAGCAGCGCCGGGACAGGGTACTATGGCTACACCTTC

d_gene: -
j_gene: TRBJ1-2
abundance: -
v_gene: TRBV6-1
CDR3aa: CASSEADYGYTF
CDR3nt: TGTGCCAGCAGTGAGGCAGATTATGGCTACACCTTC

d_gene: -
j_gene: TRBJ1-1
abundance: once
v_gene: TRBV27
CDR3aa: CASRPRGYTEAFF
CDR3nt: TGTGCCAGCAGACCGAGGGGATACACTGAAGCTTTCTTT

d_gene: -
j_gene: TRBJ2-7
abundance: -
v_gene: TRBV10-3
CDR3aa: CAISRPGAYEQYF
CDR3nt: TGTGCCATCAGTCGTCCAGGGGCCTACGAGCAGTACTTC

d_gene: TRBD1
j_gene: TRBJ1-2
abundance: once
v_gene: TRBV27
CDR3aa: CASSSPGQGNYGYTF
CDR3nt: TGTGCCAGCAGTTCACCGGGACAGGGTAACTATGGCTACACCTTC

d_gene: TRBD1
j_gene: TRBJ1-1
abundance: -
v_gene: TRBV5-4
CDR3aa: CASSDDRVANTEAFF
CDR3nt: TGTGCCAGCAGCGATGACAGGGTGGCGAACACTGAAGCTTTCTTT

d_gene: -
j_gene: TRBJ2-1
abundance: -
v_gene: TRBV10-1
CDR3aa: CASSVSGRPHASYNEQFF
CDR3nt: TGCGCCAGCAGTGTTAGTGGACGGCCGCACGCCTCCTACAATGAGCAGTTCTTC